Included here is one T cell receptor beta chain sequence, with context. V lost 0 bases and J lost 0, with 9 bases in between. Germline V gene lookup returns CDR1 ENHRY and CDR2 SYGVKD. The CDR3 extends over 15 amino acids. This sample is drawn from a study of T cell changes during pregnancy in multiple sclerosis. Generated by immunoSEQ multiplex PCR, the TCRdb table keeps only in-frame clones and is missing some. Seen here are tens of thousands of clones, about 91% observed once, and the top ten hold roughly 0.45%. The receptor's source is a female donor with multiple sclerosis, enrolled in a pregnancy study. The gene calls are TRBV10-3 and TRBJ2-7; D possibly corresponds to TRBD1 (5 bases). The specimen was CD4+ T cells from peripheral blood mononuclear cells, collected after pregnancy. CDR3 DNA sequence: TGTGCCATCAGTGAGTCGGGGCAGGGCTCCTACGAGCAGTACTTC. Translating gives CAISESGQGSYEQYF.